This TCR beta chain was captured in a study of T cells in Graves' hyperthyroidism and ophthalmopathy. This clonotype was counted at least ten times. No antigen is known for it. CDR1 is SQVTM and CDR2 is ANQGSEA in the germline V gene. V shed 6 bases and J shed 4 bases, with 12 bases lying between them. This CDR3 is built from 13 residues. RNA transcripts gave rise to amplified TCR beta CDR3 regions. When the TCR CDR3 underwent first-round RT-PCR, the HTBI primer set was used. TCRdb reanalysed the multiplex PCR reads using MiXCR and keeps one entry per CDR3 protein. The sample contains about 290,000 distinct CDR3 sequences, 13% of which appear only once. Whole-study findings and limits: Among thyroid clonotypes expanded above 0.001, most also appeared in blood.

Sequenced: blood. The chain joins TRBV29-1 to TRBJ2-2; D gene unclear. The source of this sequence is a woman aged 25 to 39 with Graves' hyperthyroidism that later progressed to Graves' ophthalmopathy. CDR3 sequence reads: CSVAPQTTGELFF. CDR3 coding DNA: TGCAGCGTGGCCCCTCAGACCACCGGGGAGCTGTTTTTT.